The rows below give T cell receptor beta chains drawn from one sample of a study of shared clonotypes between healthy human individuals. This table comes from immunoSEQ multiplex PCR, and its TCRdb copy is limited to in-frame clones, with some not included. The table records 2 million to 2.5 million clones, just under 95% of them present only once. Material for sequencing was naive CD4+ T cells from PBMCs. These receptors all stem from a man aged 18-30 years in good health. Some clones in this sample may be carry-over from other donors' samples. The CDR3 runs from the conserved cysteine through the conserved F or W. A D gene is named only where the DNA matches it firmly. Clone size is not always given. Where it is, it says once, few, many or a class for expanded clones.

J,V,D,size,CDR3,DNA
TRBJ1-3,TRBV4-1,NA,NA,CASSQGWVLLGNTIYF,TGCGCCAGCAGCCAGGGCTGGGTGCTCTTAGGAAACACCATATATTTT
TRBJ1-1,TRBV7-8,NA,NA,CASSDHRAIKPHEAFF,TGTGCCAGCAGCGATCACAGGGCGATCAAGCCACATGAAGCTTTCTTT
TRBJ2-5,TRBV6-6,NA,NA,CASSYGGLPKGTQYF,TGTGCCAGCAGTTACGGGGGACTCCCCAAGGGGACCCAGTACTTC
TRBJ1-6,TRBV28,NA,NA,CASSRRGDSPLHF,TGTGCCAGCAGCCGCAGGGGTGATTCACCCCTCCACTTT
TRBJ1-2,TRBV10-3,NA,few,CAITEGGYGYTF,TGTGCCATCACCGAGGGGGGGTATGGCTACACCTTC
TRBJ1-4,TRBV2,TRBD1,NA,CASRQGRGQKLSPTNEKLFF,TGTGCCAGCAGACAGGGACGGGGACAGAAACTATCTCCAACTAATGAAAAACTGTTTTTT
TRBJ2-7,TRBV10-3,NA,NA,CAVQSFFNEQYF,TGTGCCGTCCAATCCTTCTTCAACGAGCAGTACTTC
TRBJ1-4,TRBV30,NA,NA,CAWSGGSEKLFF,TGTGCCTGGAGTGGGGGGTCCGAAAAACTGTTTTTT
TRBJ2-1,TRBV28,NA,few,CASSFTRLSMFF,TGTGCCAGCAGTTTCACCAGACTTAGCATGTTCTTC
TRBJ1-2,TRBV27,TRBD1,few,CASSPDRGQYGYTF,TGTGCCAGCAGCCCGGACAGGGGGCAATATGGCTACACCTTC
TRBJ2-3,TRBV4-1,NA,NA,CASTSEPYTDTQYF,TGCGCGAGCACGAGTGAACCTTACACAGATACGCAGTATTTT
TRBJ1-3,TRBV18,TRBD1,NA,CASSRQGETGNTIYF,TGTGCCAGCTCGCGACAGGGTGAAACTGGAAACACCATATATTTT
TRBJ2-5,TRBV23-1,NA,NA,CASSHLVLDFQYF,TGCGCCAGCAGTCATTTAGTTCTAGATTTCCAGTACTTC
TRBJ2-1,TRBV27,TRBD2,NA,CASRLAGGGDEQFF,TGTGCCAGCAGACTAGCGGGTGGGGGCGATGAGCAGTTCTTC
TRBJ2-1,TRBV19,TRBD2,NA,CASSTPGTSSYNEQFF,TGTGCCAGTAGTACCCCCGGGACTAGCAGTTACAATGAGCAGTTCTTC
TRBJ1-5,TRBV6-1,NA,NA,CASSAEVGNQPQHF,TGTGCCAGCAGTGCGGAGGTAGGCAATCAGCCCCAGCATTTT
TRBJ1-5,TRBV19,NA,NA,CASSRQSDQPQHF,TGTGCCAGTAGTAGGCAATCTGATCAGCCCCAGCATTTT
TRBJ2-7,TRBV2,NA,NA,CASTASAGKYEQYF,TGTGCCAGCACCGCCTCGGCAGGCAAGTACGAGCAGTACTTC
TRBJ1-4,TRBV4-1,NA,once,CASSQAGVTNEKLFF,TGCGCCAGCAGCCAAGCTGGGGTAACTAATGAAAAACTGTTTTTT
TRBJ2-7,TRBV30,TRBD2,NA,CAWSVAGGGEQYF,TGTGCCTGGAGTGTCGCGGGGGGAGGGGAGCAGTACTTC
TRBJ2-2,TRBV7-3,NA,NA,CASSQQGGANTGELFF,TGTGCCAGCAGCCAGCAAGGCGGGGCGAACACCGGGGAGCTGTTTTTT
TRBJ2-1,TRBV5-4,TRBD2,once,CASSLAGLAGTNEQFF,TGTGCCAGCAGCTTGGCCGGATTAGCGGGTACCAATGAGCAGTTCTTC
TRBJ2-7,TRBV5-1,NA,NA,CASGREDGTYEQYF,TGCGCCAGCGGCCGTGAGGACGGAACCTACGAGCAGTACTTC
TRBJ2-2,TRBV5-1,NA,NA,CASSSSGRTGELFF,TGCGCCAGCAGCTCATCGGGACGTACGGGGGAGCTGTTTTTT
TRBJ2-4,TRBV4-1,NA,NA,CASSHLGGAKNIQYF,TGCGCCAGCAGCCACCTAGGAGGCGCCAAAAACATTCAGTACTTC
TRBJ2-5,TRBV30,TRBD1,NA,CAWSVGLRDRGLETQYF,TGTGCCTGGAGTGTAGGTTTACGGGACAGGGGACTTGAGACCCAGTACTTC
TRBJ1-5,TRBV29-1,NA,few,CSAGGVSNQPQHF,TGCAGCGCTGGGGGTGTTAGCAATCAGCCCCAGCATTTT
TRBJ2-3,TRBV29-1,NA,NA,CSVETVLTDTQYF,TGCAGCGTTGAAACCGTCCTCACAGATACGCAGTATTTT
TRBJ1-5,TRBV28,NA,NA,CASTSLGREGYQPQHF,TGTGCCAGCACCTCTCTAGGCAGGGAAGGCTATCAGCCCCAGCATTTT
TRBJ1-2,TRBV21-1,NA,once,CASSNTLGQTNYGYTF,TGTGCCAGCAGCAATACGTTGGGCCAGACTAACTATGGCTACACCTTC
TRBJ2-2,TRBV2,TRBD1,NA,CASRAQGAGTGELFF,TGTGCCAGCAGGGCACAGGGGGCTGGCACCGGGGAGCTGTTTTTT
TRBJ2-2,TRBV5-1,NA,NA,CASSFSGPLSGELFF,TGCGCCAGCAGCTTCTCTGGACCGCTATCCGGGGAGCTGTTTTTT
TRBJ1-2,TRBV6-1,TRBD1,NA,CASSRDRELGHGYTF,TGTGCCAGCAGCCGGGACAGGGAATTGGGTCATGGCTACACCTTC
TRBJ2-7,TRBV30,NA,NA,CAWSPGFFYEQYF,TGTGCCTGGAGCCCTGGGTTTTTCTACGAGCAGTACTTC
TRBJ2-7,TRBV30,TRBD2,NA,CAWSVVAGSYEQYF,TGTGCCTGGAGTGTAGTAGCGGGAAGCTACGAGCAGTACTTC
TRBJ2-7,TRBV9,NA,NA,CASSSRVIGEQYF,TGTGCCAGCAGCAGCCGGGTTATCGGCGAGCAGTACTTC
TRBJ2-1,TRBV6-6,NA,NA,CASGGAHEQFF,TGTGCCAGCGGAGGGGCACATGAGCAGTTCTTC
TRBJ2-7,TRBV21-1,NA,once,CASSKRRLGDEQYF,TGTGCCAGCAGCAAAAGGCGACTGGGCGACGAGCAGTACTTC
TRBJ1-2,TRBV30,NA,NA,CAWRAENYGYTF,TGTGCCTGGAGAGCGGAGAACTATGGCTACACCTTC
TRBJ2-1,TRBV14,TRBD2,NA,CASSLAGTSGTNEQFF,TGTGCCAGCAGCCTCGCCGGGACTAGCGGGACTAATGAGCAGTTCTTC
TRBJ2-7,TRBV7-2,NA,NA,CASRSGVTYSYEQYF,TGTGCCAGCAGATCAGGCGTCACCTACTCCTACGAGCAGTACTTC
TRBJ2-5,TRBV7-8,TRBD2,NA,CASSIGLAADYFQETQYF,TGTGCCAGCAGCATTGGGCTAGCGGCTGACTACTTTCAAGAGACCCAGTACTTC
TRBJ2-7,TRBV30,TRBD1,NA,CAWSVGQGPYEQYF,TGTGCCTGGAGTGTGGGACAGGGCCCCTACGAGCAGTACTTC
TRBJ1-1,TRBV6-5,NA,NA,CASSYDRQADTEAFF,TGTGCCAGCAGTTACGACAGACAGGCGGACACTGAAGCTTTCTTT
TRBJ1-2,TRBV6-5,NA,NA,CASSTPQGSYGYTF,TGTGCCAGCAGTACACCCCAGGGGAGCTATGGCTACACCTTC
TRBJ2-5,TRBV6-6,NA,NA,CASSYRPREVETQYF,TGTGCCAGCAGTTACCGGCCCAGGGAGGTGGAGACCCAGTACTTC
TRBJ2-7,TRBV5-4,TRBD1,NA,CASSWDRGSYEQYF,TGTGCCAGCAGCTGGGACAGGGGCTCCTACGAGCAGTACTTC
TRBJ2-5,TRBV7-6,NA,NA,CASSLALIRRGNQETQYF,TGTGCCAGCAGCTTAGCCCTTATTCGACGGGGGAACCAAGAGACCCAGTACTTC
TRBJ2-1,TRBV2,NA,NA,CASTITPIEQFF,TGTGCCAGCACCATCACTCCGATTGAGCAGTTCTTC
TRBJ1-1,TRBV2,NA,NA,CASSEAPGAINTEAFF,TGTGCCAGCAGTGAAGCGCCGGGGGCGATAAACACTGAAGCTTTCTTT
TRBJ2-2,TRBV5-4,TRBD2,NA,CASSPGLAGRNTGELFF,TGTGCCAGCAGCCCTGGTTTAGCGGGTAGGAACACCGGGGAGCTGTTTTTT
TRBJ2-5,TRBV5-4,NA,NA,CASSLRAEETQYF,TGTGCCAGCAGCTTGCGGGCTGAGGAGACCCAGTACTTC
TRBJ2-3,TRBV29-1,TRBD1,NA,CSVQRGPTTDTQYF,TGCAGCGTTCAAAGGGGGCCAACCACAGATACGCAGTATTTT